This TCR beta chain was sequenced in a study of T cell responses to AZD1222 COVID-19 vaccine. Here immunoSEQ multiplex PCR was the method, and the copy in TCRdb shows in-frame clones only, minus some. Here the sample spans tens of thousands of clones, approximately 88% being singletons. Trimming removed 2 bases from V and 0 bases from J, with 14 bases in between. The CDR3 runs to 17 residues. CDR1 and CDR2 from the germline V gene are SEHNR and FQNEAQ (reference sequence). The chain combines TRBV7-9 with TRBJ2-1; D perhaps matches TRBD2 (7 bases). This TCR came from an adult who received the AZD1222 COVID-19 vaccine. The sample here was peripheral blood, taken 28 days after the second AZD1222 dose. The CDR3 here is CASSLLGGDISYNEQFF. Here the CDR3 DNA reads TGTGCCAGCAGCTTATTAGGGGGGGACATCTCCTACAATGAGCAGTTCTTC.